These T cell receptor beta chains were read from a single sample in a study of identical twins. One entry per CDR3 protein results from TCRdb running MiXCR on the 5' RACE reads. There are fewer than 250,000 distinct CDR3 sequences in the sample; 6% to 8% occur only once, and under 6.5% lies in the top ten. Another study also made use of these data, one on yellow fever vaccine responses in identical twins.

Sample: CD8+ T cells sorted from blood. The receptors were gathered from a woman younger than 30 in good health. Both conserved end residues are part of each CDR3.

len	v_gene	CDR3aa
14	TRBV25-1	CASSESAGVEKLFF
15	TRBV27	CASNKGLPSSYEQYF
13	TRBV29-1	CSMGGVQVGEQFF
13	TRBV20-1	CSAQRTGVGELFF
16	TRBV2	CASSERGEIYNSPLHF
15	TRBV7-9	CASSLLPGTSDEQFF
14	TRBV29-1	CSVETSGLYNEQFF
14	TRBV10-3	CAMAGGGGTDTQYF
16	TRBV4-1	CASSQESRAPGDTQYF
15	TRBV7-6	CASSHAGTYTGELFF
17	TRBV20-1	CCARDSSGREGPYEQYF
16	TRBV11-2	CASTNWGSGYQETQYF
15	TRBV3-1	CACSQDDRGEHEQYF
15	TRBV27	CASSIRTGLPDTQYF
15	TRBV20-1	CSARVREGSYNEQFF
16	TRBV28	CASSFPEISGGGELFF
18	TRBV6-1	CASLGGQGKGNLPYGYTF
12	TRBV5-1	CASSDTDEKLFF
16	TRBV4-1	CASSARQGGTNEKLFF
12	TRBV2	CAVDGGGYGYTF
15	TRBV9	CASSVAGTHQETQYF
15	TRBV19	CASSNAQNPTYEQYF
14	TRBV20-1	CSATTRDSQDTQYF
12	TRBV12-3/TRBV12-4	CASSTETYEQYF
16	TRBV10-3	CAISGSGGTDLGELFF
18	TRBV16	CASSLASFVGGGDTEAFF
17	TRBV11-2	CASSLRLAGGPTDTQYF
15	TRBV7-9	CASSLFVGAYNEQFF
12	TRBV7-3	CASSSGGGEQYF
12	TRBV6-6	CASSWKLQPQHF
14	TRBV27	CATRGGWAPYEQYF
16	TRBV12-3/TRBV12-4	CASSFGRGTNYNEQFF
13	TRBV7-8	CASSWGTNTEAFF
16	TRBV12-3/TRBV12-4	CASSATRGNAGNTIYF
12	TRBV10-3	CAIPTRGGEQFF
15	TRBV7-8	CASSLGGTMNTEAFF
16	TRBV12-3/TRBV12-4	CASSFRTRGNTGELFF
16	TRBV10-2	CASSVGTGRMNTEAFF
13	TRBV12-3/TRBV12-4	CASSLALKQEQYF
15	TRBV12-3/TRBV12-4	CASSFFRQLNTEAFF
11	TRBV20-1	CEVGGNTEAFF
14	TRBV3-1	CASSQDNDRDEQFF
15	TRBV28	CASSLWTGSGNEQFF
14	TRBV9	CASTFRDGPYEQYF
15	TRBV12-3/TRBV12-4	CASTARGPNTGELFF
14	TRBV4-1	CASSPQGGRETQYF
17	TRBV5-6	CASSHIGTSGTKNIQYF
12	TRBV7-9	CASSSSLTEAFF
15	TRBV20-1	CSARDRGTSDYEQYF
13	TRBV5-1	CASSGDYNNEQFF
15	TRBV7-6	CASSRGGLSYNEQFF
18	TRBV7-8	CASSRGRVAGAYTGELFF
15	TRBV12-3/TRBV12-4	CASRTGQGAFYEQYF
15	TRBV7-8	CASSLVPSDNNEQFF